These 30 T cell receptor beta chains were sequenced from one sample in a study of T-cell reconstitution after alpha-beta-depleted transplantation in children. A TCRbeta library incorporating unique molecular identifiers was prepared. From the PCR reads, TCRdb called clonotypes with MiXCR, one entry per CDR3 protein. The sample consists of over 400,000 distinct CDR3 sequences, around 46% of them appearing once. The source material was PBMCs, sampled before TCRalphabeta/CD19-depleted stem cell transplant. These receptor sequences come from a girl aged 2 to 9 with aplastic anemia, due to receive a stem cell transplant.

This chain uses TRBV3-1 with TRBJ1-2; D gene ambiguous. The CDR3 sequence is 14 residues long. Germline-derived CDR1 and CDR2 are LGHDT and YNNKEL (reference sequence). Deletions cut 2 bases from V and 4 bases from J, with 11 bases between. The CDR3 spells CASSQSLRVYGYTF. In nucleotides, the CDR3 is TGTGCCAGCAGCCAATCACTTAGGGTCTATGGCTACACCTTC.

CDR3 region: CSATSLLAGWDNEQFF. CDR3 in DNA: TGCAGTGCCACCTCTCTACTAGCGGGATGGGACAATGAGCAGTTCTTC. This chain connects TRBV20-1 to TRBJ2-1; 10 bases match TRBD2. The CDR3 runs 16 residues. Germline loops: CDR1 DFQATT, CDR2 SNEGSKA (reference sequence). The V gene end was trimmed by 6 bases and the J gene end by 5 bases; junction bases not matched to a gene: 13.

The chain recombines TRBV5-4 with TRBJ2-1; 8 bases are a match to TRBD2. The V gene end was trimmed by 1 base and the J gene end by 0 bases; junction bases not matched to a gene: 3. Germline values: CDR1 SGHNT, CDR2 YYREEE (reference sequence). The CDR3 totals 16 residues. The CDR3 bases are TGTGCCAGCAGCTTGAAAAGCGGGAGCTCCTACAATGAGCAGTTCTTC. Protein sequence: CASSLKSGSSYNEQFF.

The V and J genes are TRBV20-1 and TRBJ2-3; no reliable D call. Per germline, CDR1 DFQATT and CDR2 SNEGSKA (reference sequence). The germline V and J ends were trimmed by 3 bases and 2 bases, with 15 bases remaining between them. This CDR3 has 15 residues. CDR3 amino acids: CSARLGHPNTDTQYF. Here the CDR3 DNA reads TGCAGTGCTAGGTTAGGCCATCCGAACACAGATACGCAGTATTTT.

The gene calls are TRBV5-5 and TRBJ1-4; D might be TRBD1 (6 bases). Deletions cut 5 bases from V and 0 bases from J, with 20 bases between. The CDR3 consists of 18 residues. The germline gives CDR1 SGHKS, CDR2 YYEKEE (reference sequence). The CDR3 here is CASRGATGRVSTNEKLFF. CDR3 nucleotides: TGTGCCAGCAGAGGGGCCACAGGGAGGGTCTCAACTAATGAAAAACTGTTTTTT. The full variable domain, its missing parts supplied by reference TRBV5-5 and TRBJ1-4, is DAGVTQSPTHLIKTRGQQVTLRCSPISGHKSVSWYQQVLGQGPQFIFQYYEKEERGRGNFPDRFSARQFPNYSSELNVNALLLGDSALYLCASRGATGRVSTNEKLFFGSGTQLSVL.

The V gene is TRBV20-1, the J gene TRBJ2-1, with TRBD2 identical over 9 bases. This CDR3 has 16 residues. CDR1 and CDR2 from the germline V gene are DFQATT and SNEGSKA (reference sequence). V gave up 6 bases and J gave up 8 bases; unmatched junction bases: 17. CDR3 protein: CSAHDPAGGRMYEQFF. The DNA of the CDR3 is TGCAGTGCGCACGACCCGGCGGGAGGGCGAATGTATGAGCAGTTCTTC.

The J gene is TRBJ2-3, the V gene TRBV27; D remains unclear. Trimming pared 6 bases from V and 2 bases from J, leaving 18 bases between. This CDR3 contains 16 residues. Germline loops: CDR1 MNHEY, CDR2 SMNVEV (reference sequence). The CDR3 region is CASSPDGARHTDTQYF. Written as DNA, the CDR3 is TGTGCCAGCAGCCCCGACGGCGCGCGCCACACAGATACGCAGTATTTT.

The rearrangement uses TRBV12-3 or TRBV12-4 and TRBJ2-7, with 10 nucleotides matching TRBD1. V gave up 6 bases and J gave up 0 bases; unmatched junction bases: 5. This CDR3 has 15 residues. The DNA of the CDR3 is TGTGCCAGCAGGGGGACAGGGGATCCCTCCTACGAGCAGTACTTC. It is translated as CASRGTGDPSYEQYF.

This clonotype was counted at least ten times. V usage is TRBV20-1 and J usage is TRBJ2-3; D unresolved. V lost 0 bases and J 0 bases, leaving 10 bases between the germline ends. CDR1 is DFQATT, CDR2 SNEGSKA, per germline (reference sequence). This CDR3 spans 15 amino acids. CDR3 amino acids: CSARDRAQSTDTQYF. The CDR3 DNA follows: TGCAGTGCTAGAGATAGGGCGCAGAGCACAGATACGCAGTATTTT.

Concerning this clonotype itself: The CDR3 does not close with the conserved phenylalanine or tryptophan, likely indicating a read error. V and J are TRBV20-1 and TRBJ2-7; 14 positions agree with TRBD2. The length of the CDR3 is 13 residues. The trim removed 5 bases at V and 6 bases at J, leaving 3 bases unmatched. Germline CDR1 reads DFQATT; CDR2 reads SNEGSKA (reference sequence). CDR3 DNA: TGCAGTGCTTCGACTAGCGGGAGGGGCGAGCAGTACCTC. Its protein is CSASTSGRGEQYL.

This clonotype was detected many times. The CDR3 DNA sequence: TGCAGTGCTGAGACCGGGACTAGCGGGATCAGAGATACGCAGTATTTT. Translated: CSAETGTSGIRDTQYF. The V call is TRBV20-1, the J call TRBJ2-3; 13 positions match TRBD2. Trimming at V came to 5 bases and at J to 5 bases, leaving 10 bases not matched to a gene. This CDR3 has 16 residues. CDR1 is DFQATT, CDR2 SNEGSKA, per germline (reference sequence).

The J gene is TRBJ2-1, the V gene TRBV20-1, with no clear D. This CDR3 has 13 residues. CDR1 and CDR2 from the germline V gene are DFQATT and SNEGSKA (reference sequence). V gave up 4 bases and J gave up 0 bases, with 7 bases separating them. As DNA, the CDR3 is TGCAGTGCTAAACGGAGCTCCTACAATGAGCAGTTCTTC. It specifies CSAKRSSYNEQFF.

J is TRBJ2-1 and V is TRBV15; a possible D gene is TRBD2 (6 bases). The germline V and J ends were trimmed by 1 base and 15 bases, with 16 bases remaining between them. CDR1 is LNHNV, CDR2 YYDKDF, per germline (reference sequence). The CDR3 is made up of 13 amino acids. The CDR3 reads CATSRVGGVEGFF. The CDR3 DNA is TGTGCCACCAGCAGAGTGGGTGGGGTGGAGGGGTTCTTC.

The chain joins TRBV6-1 to TRBJ1-5; possible D gene TRBD1, 5 bases. With 6 bases removed from V and 3 bases from J, the gap between germline ends came to 12 bases. CDR1 MNHNS and CDR2 SASEGT come from the germline V gene. This CDR3 has 14 residues. CDR3 coding DNA: TGTGCCAGCAGCCAGGGTAGGAACAATCAGCCCCAGCATTTT. Protein: CASSQGRNNQPQHF.

V gene TRBV29-1 combines with J gene TRBJ2-1; weak D call: TRBD1 (5 bases). The CDR3 has 13 residues. From germline, CDR1 is SQVTM and CDR2 ANQGSEA. V dropped 8 bases and J dropped 9 bases, with 20 bases sitting between them. This CDR3 reads CSIQPAGAGEQFF. The DNA of the CDR3 is TGCAGCATACAACCGGCTGGGGCTGGTGAGCAGTTCTTC.

In this sample, this clonotype turned up many times. The chain links TRBV7-9 to TRBJ1-2; D unclear. V was trimmed by 3 bases and J by 7 bases, leaving 6 bases between them. CDR3 length equals 11 residues. Germline V lookup: CDR1 SEHNR, CDR2 FQNEAQ (reference sequence). The CDR3 DNA reads TGTGCCAGCAGCTTCAGCTCTGGCTACACCTTC. It translates to CASSFSSGYTF.

This clonotype was counted once. The V gene is TRBV18, the J gene TRBJ1-4, with 9 bases identical to TRBD1. Germline CDR1 KGHSH, CDR2 LQKENI. The CDR3 runs 16 residues. The V and J ends lost 4 bases and 0 bases, in that order; junction bases with no gene match: 3. CDR3 DNA sequence: TGTGCCAGCTCACGGGGACAGGGAGCAACTAATGAAAAACTGTTTTTT. Translation gives CASSRGQGATNEKLFF. Full variable domain (outside the CDR3, taken from reference TRBV18 and TRBJ1-4): NAGVMQNPRHLVRRRGQEARLRCSPMKGHSHVYWYRQLPEEGLKFMVYLQKENIIDESGMPKERFSAEFPKEGPSILRIQQVVRGDSAAYFCASSRGQGATNEKLFFGSGTQLSVL.

Regarding this clonotype: An end of the junction does not agree with germline; a read error may underlie this. The V and J genes are TRBV3-1 and TRBJ2-3; 8 nucleotides align to TRBD2. Germline V gene lookup returns CDR1 LGHDT and CDR2 YNNKEL (reference sequence). The CDR3 is 20 residues long. The CDR3 nucleotides read TGTGCCACCAGCCAAGACGTGACTTATAGCGGGACCACTAGCACAGATACGCAGTATTTT. The encoded protein is CATSQDVTYSGTTSTDTQYF.

The rearrangement links TRBV6-1 to TRBJ1-5, with D perhaps TRBD1 (6 bases). The CDR3 length is 13 residues. Germline V gene data show CDR1 as MNHNS and CDR2 as SASEGT. V was pared by 6 bases and J by 5 bases, with 11 bases between. This chain's CDR3 is CASRGRGHQPQHF. The CDR3 DNA reads TGTGCCAGCAGGGGCAGGGGCCATCAGCCCCAGCATTTT.

The chain uses TRBV3-1 and TRBJ2-1; 9 bases align to TRBD2. Losses at the gene ends were 4 bases for V and 7 bases for J; bases not matched to a gene: 11. The germline V gene encodes CDR1 LGHDT and CDR2 YNNKEL (reference sequence). The length of the CDR3 is 16 residues. The CDR3 DNA sequence: TGTGCCAGCAGCCCCTTCGCGGGAGGGCCTGGAAATGAGCAGTTCTTC. It translates to CASSPFAGGPGNEQFF.

This clonotype appeared a few times. The chain employs TRBV7-2 and TRBJ2-1, with D perhaps TRBD2 (6 bases). CDR3 length: 14 residues. The germline V gene has CDR1 SGHTA and CDR2 FQGNSA. V was clipped by 7 bases and J by 4 bases, with 14 bases between them. The CDR3 sequence: CASNRGSGYNEQFF. Written as DNA, the CDR3 is TGTGCCAGCAACCGGGGGAGCGGATACAATGAGCAGTTCTTC.

The chain links TRBV6-5 to TRBJ1-5, with 8 bases matching TRBD1. Trimming took 0 bases from V and 2 from J; bases not matched to a gene: 9. The CDR3 has 18 amino acids. Per the germline V gene, CDR1 is MNHEY and CDR2 is SVGAGI. CDR3 sequence: CASSYSSQGARGNQPQHF. Written as DNA, the CDR3 is TGTGCCAGCAGTTACTCGAGCCAGGGGGCAAGGGGCAATCAGCCCCAGCATTTT.

The chain uses TRBV6-5 and TRBJ1-2, with D maybe TRBD1 (6 bases). This CDR3 spans 15 amino acids. The V gene lost 4 bases and the J gene lost 6 bases, with 18 bases spanning the gap. Germline CDR1 and CDR2: MNHEY and SVGAGI. This chain's CDR3 is CASSSEIDRLDGYTF. DNA of the CDR3: TGTGCCAGCAGTTCAGAAATCGACAGGCTTGATGGCTACACCTTC.

The sample holds one count of this clonotype. CDR3 nucleotide sequence: TGTGCCAGCTCACCGGCCGCGGGAGACGAGCAGTTCTTC. Translated: CASSPAAGDEQFF. The chain carries TRBV18 and TRBJ2-1, with 7 nucleotides matching TRBD2. V was clipped by 3 bases and J by 10 bases; unmatched bases: 6. Germline assignment: CDR1 KGHSH and CDR2 LQKENI. This CDR3 contains 13 residues.

In DNA form, the CDR3 reads TGTGCCAGCAGCTTAGATATGCGAGAGACCCAGTACTTC. It translates to CASSLDMRETQYF. The chain carries TRBV11-2 and TRBJ2-5, with D unresolved. Germline V gene sequence: CDR1 SGHAT, CDR2 FQNNGV. Trimming stripped 0 bases from V and 4 bases from J, with 6 bases between. The CDR3 contains 13 residues.

This clonotype has only a few counts. V gene TRBV29-1 combines with J gene TRBJ1-1, with 7 bases aligning to TRBD1. The CDR3 is 16 amino acids. Germline loops: CDR1 SQVTM, CDR2 ANQGSEA. V lost 6 bases, J lost 3 bases, and 16 bases stayed unmatched. CDR3 sequence: CSVTSGQPPRDTEAFF. In DNA form, the CDR3 reads TGCAGCGTCACATCGGGACAGCCCCCGAGGGACACTGAAGCTTTCTTT.

This clonotype was recorded at least ten times. The V call is TRBV4-1, the J call TRBJ2-1; TRBD2 matches 12 bases. Trimming at V came to 2 bases and at J to 7 bases, leaving 3 bases not matched to a gene. The CDR3 covers 15 residues. Per germline, CDR1 MGHRA and CDR2 YSYEKL. The CDR3 DNA reads as TGCGCCAGCAGCCAACCGACTAGCGGGAGTAATGAGCAGTTCTTC. Encoded protein: CASSQPTSGSNEQFF.

This clonotype showed up many times. The gene calls are TRBV7-2 and TRBJ2-1, with 9 nucleotides matching TRBD2. The V gene end was trimmed by 1 base and the J gene end by 6 bases; junction bases not matched to a gene: 1. The CDR3 is 14 amino acids. Germline V lookup: CDR1 SGHTA, CDR2 FQGNSA. CDR3 region: CASSLGGRGNEQFF. The CDR3 DNA reads TGTGCCAGCAGCTTAGGCGGGAGGGGCAATGAGCAGTTCTTC. The variable domain in full, with the rest retrieved from reference TRBV7-2 and TRBJ2-1, is GAGVSQSPSNKVTEKGKDVELRCDPISGHTALYWYRQSLGQGLEFLIYFQGNSAPDKSGLPSDRFSAERTGGSVSTLTIQRTQQEDSAVYLCASSLGGRGNEQFFGPGTRLTVL.

V and J are TRBV19 and TRBJ2-5; a weak D match, TRBD1 (5 bases). Trimming cost V 5 bases and J 5 bases, with 15 bases left between them. In germline, CDR1 is LNHDA, CDR2 SQIVND (reference sequence). CDR3 size: 14 residues. The CDR3 DNA reads as TGTGCCAGTAGTCTGGCAGGGCATACGGAGACCCAGTACTTC. Amino acid sequence: CASSLAGHTETQYF.

The chain employs TRBV20-1 and TRBJ2-1; TRBD2 aligns across 9 bases. Germline trimming cut 5 bases from V and 9 bases from J; bases unmatched to any gene: 11. This CDR3 comprises 14 residues. Looked up from germline, CDR1 is DFQATT and CDR2 is SNEGSKA (reference sequence). The CDR3 region is CSAWREGQGGEQFF. CDR3 DNA sequence: TGCAGTGCTTGGCGGGAGGGCCAAGGGGGTGAGCAGTTCTTC.